The 14 T cell receptor beta chains in this list originate from one sample, sequenced in a study of blood T cell repertoires in COVID-19. Sequencing was performed with immunoSEQ multiplex PCR; in TCRdb, only in-frame clones are kept and a portion is missing. The table shows more than 150,000 clones, with over 75% occurring only once. Sequenced input: peripheral blood. Receptor source: a woman aged 70-85 years with acute or convalescent COVID-19.

The chain links TRBV7-8 to TRBJ2-1; 8 nucleotides align to TRBD1. V lost 3 bases to trimming and J lost 7 bases; unmatched junction nucleotides: 2. The CDR3 has 13 amino acids. Germline CDR1 reads SGHVS; CDR2 reads FQNEAQ. Written as DNA, the CDR3 is TGTGCCAGCAGCTTGGACAGGGCGAATGAGCAGTTCTTC. Its protein product is CASSLDRANEQFF.

The table lists this clone with a count of one. The chain joins TRBV24-1 to TRBJ2-3; 11 positions agree with TRBD2. CDR3 length equals 17 residues. V gave up 2 bases and J gave up 2 bases; unmatched junction bases: 5. Germline V gives CDR1 KGHDR, CDR2 SFDVKD. The CDR3 is CATSDSRLAGLTDTQYF. CDR3 DNA: TGTGCCACCAGTGATTCCAGACTAGCGGGGCTCACAGATACGCAGTATTTT.

The V call is TRBV5-4, the J call TRBJ2-3; 9 bases align to TRBD1. This CDR3 has 15 residues. Trimming removed 4 bases from V and 7 bases from J; junction bases left unmatched: 10. Germline V gene sequence: CDR1 SGHNT, CDR2 YYREEE (reference sequence). Written as DNA, the CDR3 is TGTGCCAGCAGCGTGAAACAGGGGGCGCGGAATACGCAGTATTTT. Encoded protein: CASSVKQGARNTQYF.

The chain joins TRBV13 to TRBJ2-7; D is unclear. The CDR3 consists of 11 residues. Germline V lookup: CDR1 PRHDT, CDR2 FYEKMQ (reference sequence). V was pared by 2 bases and J by 3 bases, with 2 bases between. CDR3 in amino acids: CASSLRYEQYF. The CDR3 DNA follows: TGTGCCAGCAGCTTACGCTACGAGCAGTACTTC.

This clone was detected once. The V call is TRBV7-2, the J call TRBJ1-5; D remains unclear. The CDR3 contains 17 residues. The germline V gene has CDR1 SGHTA and CDR2 FQGNSA. V lost 2 bases and J lost 0, with 14 bases in between. The CDR3 DNA sequence: TGTGCCAGCAGCTTACGGGTTGGATCGTATAGCAATCAGCCCCAGCATTTT. Translated, it gives CASSLRVGSYSNQPQHF.

The chain recombines TRBV15 with TRBJ1-4, with TRBD1 matching over 7 bases. With V trimmed by 4 bases and J by 3 bases, 5 bases remained unmatched. This CDR3 has 15 amino acids. Germline V CDR1 and CDR2: LNHNV, YYDKDF (reference sequence). Written as DNA, the CDR3 is TGTGCCACCAGCAAGGACAGGCAGTCTAATGAAAAACTGTTTTTT. Translating gives CATSKDRQSNEKLFF.

The chain combines TRBV10-3 with TRBJ1-6, with D uncertain. CDR1 ENHRY and CDR2 SYGVKD come from the germline V gene. The length of the CDR3 is 13 residues. V was pared by 2 bases and J by 7 bases, with 6 bases between. The DNA of the CDR3 is TGTGCCATCAGTGAGACCGAGAATTCACCCCTCCACTTT. It yields the protein CAISETENSPLHF.

The chain uses TRBV18 and TRBJ2-1; D remains ambiguous. Germline CDR1 reads KGHSH; CDR2 reads LQKENI. V shed 0 bases and J shed 9 bases, with 9 bases lying between them. This CDR3 contains 13 residues. CDR3 region: CASSPPSLSEQFF. The CDR3 DNA follows: TGTGCCAGCTCACCACCGAGTTTGAGTGAGCAGTTCTTC.

This clone has just a few counts. V gene TRBV5-5 combines with J gene TRBJ2-2; tentatively, D is TRBD1 (6 bases). Germline assignment: CDR1 SGHKS and CDR2 YYEKEE (reference sequence). This CDR3 is 16 amino acids long. Trimming shortened V by 0 bases and J by 2 bases, and 11 bases separated the two germline ends. This CDR3 reads CASSLARGQNTGELFF. DNA of the CDR3: TGTGCCAGCAGCTTGGCCAGGGGCCAAAACACCGGGGAGCTGTTTTTT.

The chain has TRBV4-1 and TRBJ1-1, with a possible D match to TRBD1 (5 bases). Trimming removed 1 base at V and 5 bases at J, with 11 bases between. CDR3 length: 14 residues. Germline values: CDR1 MGHRA, CDR2 YSYEKL. For the CDR3, the DNA is TGCGCCAGCAGCCAAGGTGGGGGAGGGACTGAAGCTTTCTTT. The encoded protein is CASSQGGGGTEAFF.

The rearrangement uses TRBV7-9 and TRBJ2-7; D perhaps matches TRBD2 (6 bases). The CDR3 length is 14 residues. Germline lookup yields CDR1 SEHNR and CDR2 FQNEAQ (reference sequence). With 0 bases removed from V and 4 bases from J, the gap between germline ends came to 10 bases. CDR3 protein: CASSLARSGYEQYF. In DNA form, the CDR3 reads TGTGCCAGCAGCTTAGCGCGGAGCGGGTACGAGCAGTACTTC.

The rearrangement joins TRBV10-3 to TRBJ2-1; 7 bases line up with TRBD1. CDR3 length equals 13 residues. Germline V lookup: CDR1 ENHRY, CDR2 SYGVKD. The V gene end was trimmed by 1 base and the J gene end by 15 bases; junction bases not matched to a gene: 9. CDR3 bases: TGTGCCATCAGTGAGTATACAGGGGATAGGAGGTTCTTC. Its protein product is CAISEYTGDRRFF.

The chain uses TRBV14 and TRBJ2-1, with TRBD2 matching over 15 bases. Germline CDR1 and CDR2: SGHDN and FVKESK. The junction had 13 bases not matched to a gene; V was cut back by 1 base and J by 12 bases. This CDR3 is 18 amino acids long. CDR3 protein: CASSQGRTSGRERTGQFF. In DNA form, the CDR3 reads TGTGCCAGCAGCCAAGGTCGGACTAGCGGGAGGGAACGTACCGGGCAGTTCTTC. The full variable domain, in which reference TRBV14 and TRBJ2-1 provide the parts outside the CDR3, is EAGVTQFPSHSVIEKGQTVTLRCDPISGHDNLYWYRRVMGKEIKFLLHFVKESKQDESGMPNNRFLAERTGGTYSTLKVQPAELEDSGVYFCASSQGRTSGRERTGQFFGPGTRLTVL.

Turning to this clone: The germline gene is not matched at one end of the junction; a read error may be the cause. This chain links TRBV18 with TRBJ1-1; D gene uncertain. The CDR3 totals 12 residues. Per the germline V gene, CDR1 is KGHSH and CDR2 is LQKENI. The chain's CDR3 is CASSFRNSEAFF. CDR3 bases: TGTGCCAGCTCGTTCAGGAACAGTGAAGCTTTCTTT.